This T cell receptor (beta chain) was sequenced for a study of monozygotic twins with inflammatory bowel disease. Study-wide results and limits: Twin pairs that were concordant did not differ from discordant pairs in repertoire similarity, possibly from limited power. No single strong signal or clonotype associated with IBD was supported. IBD-affected twins scored below their healthy co-twins in TCRbeta diversity (inverse Simpson). With others, IBD patients shared fewer clonotypes than healthy twins did, especially with disease activity.

TCRdb re-analyzed the 5' RACE reads; it lists each CDR3 protein once, without DNA. Recorded for this sample: more than 350,000 distinct CDR3 sequences. About this clonotype itself: Its matching antigen is unknown.

Germline V gene sequence: CDR1 GTSNPN, CDR2 SVGIG (reference sequence). This CDR3 region has 15 residues. The chain has TRBV30 and TRBJ2-1. The origin of this receptor is a human donor with ulcerative colitis or Crohn's disease, or a healthy co-twin of an affected twin (not recorded which). The sequenced sample consisted of blood. This chain's CDR3 is CAWAVDSSSYNEQFF.